This T cell receptor beta chain was captured by sequencing in a study of CD8+CD57+ T cells in acquired aplastic anemia. At the level of the study: The sorted CD4+ and CD8+ cells yielded an average around 3.2 ug of DNA.

This clonotype was seen a few times. The antigen is not known. V gave up 4 bases and J gave up 0 bases, with 10 bases separating them. CDR1 and CDR2 (germline): SGHRS, YFSETQ. The CDR3 is 15 amino acids. TCR beta VDJ and CDR3 profiling used genomic DNA as template. One entry per CDR3 protein, called by TCRdb with MiXCR from the reads. The data contain 200,000 or so distinct CDR3 sequences, under 55% of them seen just once; the ten biggest clones take up about 20%. It was patients with CD8+CD57+ cell expansion by flow cytometry who were chosen for sequencing. At the time of blood sampling, patients had not yet received any therapy. Overall study findings and caveats: Patients versus controls showed no significant CD8+ Simpson's diversity difference. Comparison of patients with controls identified around 28 shared CD8+ CDR3 sequences.

V gene TRBV5-1 combines with J gene TRBJ2-2; D gene unclear. The receptor's source is a human donor with aplastic anemia. Input material: sorted CD4+, CD8+, or CD8+CD57+ T cells (not recorded which) from PBMCs. The CDR3 is CASSRGPPNTGELFF. In nucleotides, the CDR3 is TGCGCCAGCAGCCGAGGACCCCCGAACACCGGGGAGCTGTTTTTT.